What follows is one T cell receptor beta chain and its context. The table lists this clonotype with many counts. What antigen it recognizes has not been identified. Base qualities are not at hand, and no much larger clone is one base apart. The sample originates from a study of T-cell reconstitution after alpha-beta-depleted transplantation in children (dated by TCRdb to about 2016). For the study in its entirety: Using TCR repertoire profiling, the study followed T-cell immune reconstitution in a quantitative way in children after TCRalphabeta/CD19-depleted allogeneic hematopoietic cell transplantation.

Receptor amplification or capture employed PCR. Sequencer: Illumina HiSeq 2500. Molecular barcoding was employed in the preparation of TCR libraries, with unique molecular identifiers being used to normalize TCRbeta repertoire quantification. The public reads were run again by TCRdb, first through fastp at Q25 and then through MiXCR, and only productive beta chains were kept. CDR3 protein sequences are deduplicated, and each keeps its most common genes and DNA. A total of about 610,000 distinct CDR3 sequences appear in this sample, more than 9% of them only once. Jointly, the top ten make up approximately 4.1% of the sample. The CDR3 sequence holds 16 residues, the cysteine and phenylalanine included. Of the read, only the CDR3 DNA is kept; its 48 bases are in frame from base 1. Germline trimming amounts to 6 bases on V and 7 bases on J, with 15 as the count of junction bases outside the gene matches.

Sequences were derived from PBMCs from the stem cell graft donor, sampled from the stem cell graft. The receptor was derived from a human donor who donated a stem cell graft to a child with acute myeloid leukemia. This receptor chain uses TRBV12-3 or TRBV12-4 and TRBJ2-1; the junction holds 7 bases that match TRBD2. In nucleotides, the sequence is TGTGCCAGCAGGCGTACCGGTCGGCTAGCGGAAAATGAGCAGTTCTTC. It translates to CASRRTGRLAENEQFF.